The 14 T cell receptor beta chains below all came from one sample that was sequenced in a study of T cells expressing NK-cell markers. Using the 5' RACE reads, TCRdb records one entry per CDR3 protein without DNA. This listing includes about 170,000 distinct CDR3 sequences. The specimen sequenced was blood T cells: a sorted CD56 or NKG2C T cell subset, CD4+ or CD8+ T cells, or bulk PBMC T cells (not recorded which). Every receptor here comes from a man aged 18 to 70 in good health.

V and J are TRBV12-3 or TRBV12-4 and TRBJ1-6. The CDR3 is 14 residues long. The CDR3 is CASSSGRHDSPLHF.

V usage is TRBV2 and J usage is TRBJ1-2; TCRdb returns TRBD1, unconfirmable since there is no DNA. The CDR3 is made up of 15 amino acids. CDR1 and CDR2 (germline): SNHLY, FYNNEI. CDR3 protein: CASKPGQGRVYGYTF.

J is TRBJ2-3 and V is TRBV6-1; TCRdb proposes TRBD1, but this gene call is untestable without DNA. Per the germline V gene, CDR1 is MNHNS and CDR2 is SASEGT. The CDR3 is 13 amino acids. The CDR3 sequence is CASSEAGGPIWYF.

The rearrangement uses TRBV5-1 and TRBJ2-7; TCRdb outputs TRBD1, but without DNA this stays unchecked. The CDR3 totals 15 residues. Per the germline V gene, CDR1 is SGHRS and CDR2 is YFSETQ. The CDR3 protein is CASSLLEGGYHEQYF.

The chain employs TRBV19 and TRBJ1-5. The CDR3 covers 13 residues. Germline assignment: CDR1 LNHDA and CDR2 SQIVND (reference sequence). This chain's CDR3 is CASSIKVRQPQHF.

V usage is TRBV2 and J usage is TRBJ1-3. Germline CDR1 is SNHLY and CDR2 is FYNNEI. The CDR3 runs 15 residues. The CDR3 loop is CASSMGRSSGNTIYF.

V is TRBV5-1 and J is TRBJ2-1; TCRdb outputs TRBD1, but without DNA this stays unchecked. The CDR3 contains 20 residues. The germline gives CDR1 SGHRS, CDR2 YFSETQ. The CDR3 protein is CASRLSPNPGDRGVYNEQFF.

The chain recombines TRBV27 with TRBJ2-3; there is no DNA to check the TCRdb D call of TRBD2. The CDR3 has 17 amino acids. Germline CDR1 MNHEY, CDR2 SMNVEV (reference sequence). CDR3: CASSLKALLTPTDTQYF.

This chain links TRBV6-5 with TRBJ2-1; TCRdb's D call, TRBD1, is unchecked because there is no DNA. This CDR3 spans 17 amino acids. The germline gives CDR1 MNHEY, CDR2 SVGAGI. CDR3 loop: CASSYSSTPYSYNEQFF.

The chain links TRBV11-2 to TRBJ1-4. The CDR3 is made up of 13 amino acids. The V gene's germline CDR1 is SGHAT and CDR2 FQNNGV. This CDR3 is CASSFRVNEKLFF.

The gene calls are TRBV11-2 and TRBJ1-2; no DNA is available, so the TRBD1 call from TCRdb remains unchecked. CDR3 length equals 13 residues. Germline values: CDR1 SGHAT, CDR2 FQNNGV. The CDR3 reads CASSHTGGDGYTF.

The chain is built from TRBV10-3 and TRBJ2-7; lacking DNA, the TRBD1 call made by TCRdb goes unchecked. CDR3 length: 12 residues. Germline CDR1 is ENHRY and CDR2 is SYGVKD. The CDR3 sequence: CAMGPGSYEQYF.

CDR3 sequence reads: CASSTDQLAFGTQYF. The chain joins TRBV5-6 to TRBJ2-5; TCRdb selects TRBD2, and the lack of DNA leaves this call unchecked. Per germline, CDR1 SGHDT and CDR2 YYEEEE. This CDR3 region has 15 residues.

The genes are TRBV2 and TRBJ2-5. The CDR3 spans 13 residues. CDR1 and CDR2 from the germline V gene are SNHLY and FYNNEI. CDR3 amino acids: CASSEANQETQYF.